The clone carrying this TCR beta chain was observed a few times. The antigen is unknown. Each CDR3 protein gets one entry after TCRdb re-called the RACE reads with MiXCR. The sample shows 300,000 to 450,000 distinct CDR3 sequences, roughly 6% of them seen only once. These data belong to a study of human T cells and chemical hapten exposure. Overall study context: Epicutaneous patch tests delivered 0.01% DPC to the upper back, with evaluation at 6 days. General observations from the study: Expanded TCR sets contained significantly more large CDR3 similarity clusters than controls. Unchanged with DPC sensitization were TCRs above 1 in 1000 frequency.

The sample's time point: pre-sensitization, week 0. Treatment indicated: therapeutic diphenylcyclopropenone sensitization with weekly scalp DPC. Germline CDR1 is MNHEY and CDR2 is SVGAGI. V was trimmed by 0 bases and J by 7 bases, leaving 15 bases between them. The CDR3 sequence is 15 residues long. Sequencing used whole blood, obtained in connection with sensitization to the hapten diphenylcyclopropenone (DPC). The source is a young woman with alopecia areata. Some clones in this sample may be carry-over from other donors' samples. The chain links TRBV6-5 to TRBJ1-2; D is perhaps TRBD1 (5 bases). CDR3 residues: CASSYSIQGLSGYTF. The CDR3 region has the DNA TGTGCCAGCAGTTACTCGATTCAGGGTCTCAGTGGCTACACCTTC.